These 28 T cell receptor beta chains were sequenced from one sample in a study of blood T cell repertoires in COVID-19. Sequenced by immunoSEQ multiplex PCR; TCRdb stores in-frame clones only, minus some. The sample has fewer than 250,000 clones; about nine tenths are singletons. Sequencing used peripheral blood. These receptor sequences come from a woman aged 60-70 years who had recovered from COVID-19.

CDR3 sequence (DNA): TGTGCCAGCAGTTCCCCCTCCCGGGACAGGGTATATTCACCCCTCCACTTT. Encoded protein: CASSSPSRDRVYSPLHF. The chain is built from TRBV27 and TRBJ1-6; TRBD1 aligns across 9 bases. Germline trimming cut 4 bases from V and 8 bases from J; bases unmatched to any gene: 12. This CDR3 comprises 17 residues. Germline values: CDR1 MNHEY, CDR2 SMNVEV (reference sequence).

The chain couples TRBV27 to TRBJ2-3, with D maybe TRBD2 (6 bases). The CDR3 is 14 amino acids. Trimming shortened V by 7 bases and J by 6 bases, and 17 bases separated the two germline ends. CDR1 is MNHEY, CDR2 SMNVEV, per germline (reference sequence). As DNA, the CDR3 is TGTGCCAGCACCCTCGTGTGGGGGAGGGATACGCAGTATTTT. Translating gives CASTLVWGRDTQYF.

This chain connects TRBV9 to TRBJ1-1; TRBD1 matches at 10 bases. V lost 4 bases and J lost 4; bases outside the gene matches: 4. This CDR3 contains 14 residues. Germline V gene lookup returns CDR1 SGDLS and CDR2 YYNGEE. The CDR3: CASSPRTGGTEAFF. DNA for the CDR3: TGTGCCAGCAGCCCAAGGACAGGGGGCACTGAAGCTTTCTTT.

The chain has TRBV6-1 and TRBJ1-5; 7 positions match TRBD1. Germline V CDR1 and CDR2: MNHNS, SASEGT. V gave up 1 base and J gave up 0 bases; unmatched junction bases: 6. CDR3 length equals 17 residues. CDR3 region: CASSEVPGGNSNQPQHF. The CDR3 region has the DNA TGTGCCAGCAGTGAAGTGCCAGGGGGGAATAGCAATCAGCCCCAGCATTTT.

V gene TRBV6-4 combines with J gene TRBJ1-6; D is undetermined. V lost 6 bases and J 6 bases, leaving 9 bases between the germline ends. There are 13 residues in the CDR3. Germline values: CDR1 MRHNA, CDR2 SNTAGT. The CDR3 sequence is CASRAVPNSPLHF. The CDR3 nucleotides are TGTGCCAGCAGGGCAGTTCCTAATTCACCCCTCCACTTT.

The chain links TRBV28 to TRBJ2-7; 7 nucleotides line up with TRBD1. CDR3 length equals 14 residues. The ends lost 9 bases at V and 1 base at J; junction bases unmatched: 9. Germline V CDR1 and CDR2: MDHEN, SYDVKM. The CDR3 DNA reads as TGTGCCAGTCAGCCGGGACAGTTTTCCTACGAGCAGTACTTC. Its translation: CASQPGQFSYEQYF.

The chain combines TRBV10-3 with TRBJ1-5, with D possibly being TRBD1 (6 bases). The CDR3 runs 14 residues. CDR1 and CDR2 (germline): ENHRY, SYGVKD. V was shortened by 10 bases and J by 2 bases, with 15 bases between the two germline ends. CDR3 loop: CATGGRVGNQPQHF. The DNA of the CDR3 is TGTGCCACGGGGGGCCGGGTCGGCAATCAGCCCCAGCATTTT.

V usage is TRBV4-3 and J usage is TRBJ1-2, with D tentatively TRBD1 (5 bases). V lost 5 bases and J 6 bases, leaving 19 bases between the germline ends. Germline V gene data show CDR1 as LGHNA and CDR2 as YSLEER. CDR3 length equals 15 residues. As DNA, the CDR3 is TGCGCCAGCAGCATTCTAACCGGGACTGATGATGGCTACACCTTC. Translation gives CASSILTGTDDGYTF.

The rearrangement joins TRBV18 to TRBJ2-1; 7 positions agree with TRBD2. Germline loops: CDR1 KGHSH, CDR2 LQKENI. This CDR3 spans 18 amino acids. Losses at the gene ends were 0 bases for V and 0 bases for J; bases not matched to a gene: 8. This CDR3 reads CASSPPGRRGSSYNEQFF. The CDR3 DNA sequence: TGTGCCAGCTCACCACCGGGGCGGCGGGGGAGCTCCTACAATGAGCAGTTCTTC.

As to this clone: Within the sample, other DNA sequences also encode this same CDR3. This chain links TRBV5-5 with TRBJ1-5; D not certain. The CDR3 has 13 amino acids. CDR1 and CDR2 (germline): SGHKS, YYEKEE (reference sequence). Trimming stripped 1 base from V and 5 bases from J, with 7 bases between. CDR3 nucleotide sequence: TGTGCCAGCAGCTTGTTGGGAGATCAGCCCCAGCATTTT. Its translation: CASSLLGDQPQHF.

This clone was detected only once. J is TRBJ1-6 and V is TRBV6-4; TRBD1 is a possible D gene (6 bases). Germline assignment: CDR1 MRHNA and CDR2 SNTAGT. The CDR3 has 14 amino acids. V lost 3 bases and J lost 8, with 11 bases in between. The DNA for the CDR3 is TGTGCCAGCAGTGAAGTTGCAGGGGATTCACCCCTCCACTTT. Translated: CASSEVAGDSPLHF.

This chain's CDR3 is CASSLEGHNYNEQFF. CDR3 bases: TGTGCCAGCAGCTTGGAGGGACACAACTACAATGAGCAGTTCTTC. V gene TRBV5-5 combines with J gene TRBJ2-1, with D possibly matching TRBD1 (6 bases). V gave up 0 bases and J gave up 3 bases, with 10 bases separating them. Germline V gene sequence: CDR1 SGHKS, CDR2 YYEKEE (reference sequence). This CDR3 is 15 amino acids long.

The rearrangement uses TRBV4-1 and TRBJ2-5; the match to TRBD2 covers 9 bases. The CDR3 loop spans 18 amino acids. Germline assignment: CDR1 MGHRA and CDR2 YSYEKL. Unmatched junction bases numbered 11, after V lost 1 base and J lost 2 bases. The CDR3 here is CASSQVLSGGSTQETQYF. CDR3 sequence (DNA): TGCGCCAGCAGCCAAGTGTTGAGCGGGGGGTCCACTCAAGAGACCCAGTACTTC.

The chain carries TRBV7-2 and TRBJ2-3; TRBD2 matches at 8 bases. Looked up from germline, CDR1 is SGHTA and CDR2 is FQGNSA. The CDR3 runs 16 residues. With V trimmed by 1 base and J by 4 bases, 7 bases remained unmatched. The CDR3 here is CASSLVRTAGADTQYF. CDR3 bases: TGTGCCAGCAGCTTAGTACGGACAGCGGGGGCAGATACGCAGTATTTT. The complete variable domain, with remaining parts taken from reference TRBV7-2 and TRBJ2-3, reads GAGVSQSPSNKVTEKGKDVELRCDPISGHTALYWYRQSLGQGLEFLIYFQGNSAPDKSGLPSDRFSAERTGGSVSTLTIQRTQQEDSAVYLCASSLVRTAGADTQYFGPGTRLTVL.

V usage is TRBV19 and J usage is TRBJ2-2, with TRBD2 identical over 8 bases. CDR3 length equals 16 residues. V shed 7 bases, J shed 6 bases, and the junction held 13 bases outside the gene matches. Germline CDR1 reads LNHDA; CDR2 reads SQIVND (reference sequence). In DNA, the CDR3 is TGTGCCAGTAACCGCGGGGGGCTGGGTTCCGCCGGGGAGCTGTTTTTT. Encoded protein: CASNRGGLGSAGELFF.

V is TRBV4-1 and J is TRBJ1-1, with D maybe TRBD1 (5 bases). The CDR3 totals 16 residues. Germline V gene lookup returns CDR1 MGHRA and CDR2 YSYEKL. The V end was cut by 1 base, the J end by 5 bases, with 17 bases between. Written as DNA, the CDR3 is TGCGCCAGCAGCCAAGGCCACGGGGGAGCGGGTACTGAAGCTTTCTTT. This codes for CASSQGHGGAGTEAFF.

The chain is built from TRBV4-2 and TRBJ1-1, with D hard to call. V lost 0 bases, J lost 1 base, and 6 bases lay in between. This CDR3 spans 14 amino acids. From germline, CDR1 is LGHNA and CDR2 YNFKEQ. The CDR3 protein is CASSQERRNTEAFF. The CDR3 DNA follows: TGTGCCAGCAGCCAAGAAAGGAGGAACACTGAAGCTTTCTTT.

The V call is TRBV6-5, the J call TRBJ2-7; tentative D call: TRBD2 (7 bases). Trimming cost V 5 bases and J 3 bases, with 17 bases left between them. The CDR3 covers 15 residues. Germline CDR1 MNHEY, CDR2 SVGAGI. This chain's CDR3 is CASSTQTSRGYEQYF. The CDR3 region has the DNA TGTGCCAGCAGTACCCAGACTAGCAGGGGCTACGAGCAGTACTTC.

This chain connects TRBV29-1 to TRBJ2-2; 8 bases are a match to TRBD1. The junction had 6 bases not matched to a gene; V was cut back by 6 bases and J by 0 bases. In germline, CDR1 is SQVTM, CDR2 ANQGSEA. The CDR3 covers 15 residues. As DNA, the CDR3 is TGCAGCGTATTAGACAGGGGCGCGAACACCGGGGAGCTGTTTTTT. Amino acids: CSVLDRGANTGELFF.

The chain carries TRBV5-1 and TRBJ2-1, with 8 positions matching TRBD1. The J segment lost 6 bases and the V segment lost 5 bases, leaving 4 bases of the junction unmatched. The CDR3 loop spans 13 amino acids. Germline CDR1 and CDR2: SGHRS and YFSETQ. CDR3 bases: TGCGCCAGCAGGGTGGACAGGGCCAATGAGCAGTTCTTC. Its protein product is CASRVDRANEQFF.

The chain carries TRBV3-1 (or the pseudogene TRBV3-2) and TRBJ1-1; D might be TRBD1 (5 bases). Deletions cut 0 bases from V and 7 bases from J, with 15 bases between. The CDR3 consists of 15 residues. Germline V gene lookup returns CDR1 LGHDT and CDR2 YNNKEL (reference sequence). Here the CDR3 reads CASSQDGSRRGEAFF. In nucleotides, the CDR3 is TGTGCCAGCAGCCAAGATGGGAGCAGGAGGGGTGAAGCTTTCTTT.

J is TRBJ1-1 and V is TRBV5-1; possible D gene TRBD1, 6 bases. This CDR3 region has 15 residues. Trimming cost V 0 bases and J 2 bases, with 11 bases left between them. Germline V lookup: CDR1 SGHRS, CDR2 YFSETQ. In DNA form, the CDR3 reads TGCGCCAGCAGCTTGGACAGGGTCGGCAACACTGAAGCTTTCTTT. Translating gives CASSLDRVGNTEAFF.

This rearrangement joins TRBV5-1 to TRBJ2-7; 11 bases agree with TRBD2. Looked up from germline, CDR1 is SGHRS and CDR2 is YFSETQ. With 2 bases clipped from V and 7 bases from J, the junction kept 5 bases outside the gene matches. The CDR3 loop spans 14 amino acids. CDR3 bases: TGCGCCAGCAGCTTCACTAGCGGGGGTACGGAGCAGTACTTC. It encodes CASSFTSGGTEQYF.

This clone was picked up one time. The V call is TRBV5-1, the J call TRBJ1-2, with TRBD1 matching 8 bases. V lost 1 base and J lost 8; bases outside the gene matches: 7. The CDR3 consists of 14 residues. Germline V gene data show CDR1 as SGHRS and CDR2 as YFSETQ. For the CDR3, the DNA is TGCGCCAGCAGCTTGACTCAGGGGGCGGGCGGCTACACCTTC. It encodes CASSLTQGAGGYTF. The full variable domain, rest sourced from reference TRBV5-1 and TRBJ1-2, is KAGVTQTPRYLIKTRGQQVTLSCSPISGHRSVSWYQQTPGQGLQFLFEYFSETQRNKGNFPGRFSGRQFSNSRSEMNVSTLELGDSALYLCASSLTQGAGGYTFGSGTRLTVV.

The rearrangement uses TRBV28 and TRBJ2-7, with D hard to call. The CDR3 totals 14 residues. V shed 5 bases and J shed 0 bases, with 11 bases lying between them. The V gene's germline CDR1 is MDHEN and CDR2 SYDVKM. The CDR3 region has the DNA TGTGCCAGCAGTCCCGAAGCGTCCTCCTACGAGCAGTACTTC. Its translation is CASSPEASSYEQYF.

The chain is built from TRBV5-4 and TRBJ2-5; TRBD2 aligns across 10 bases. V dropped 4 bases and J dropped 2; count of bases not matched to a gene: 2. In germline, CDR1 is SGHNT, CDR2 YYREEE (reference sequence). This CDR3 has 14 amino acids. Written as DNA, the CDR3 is TGTGCCAGCAGCCGAGCGGGGGGGCAAGAGACCCAGTACTTC. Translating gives CASSRAGGQETQYF.

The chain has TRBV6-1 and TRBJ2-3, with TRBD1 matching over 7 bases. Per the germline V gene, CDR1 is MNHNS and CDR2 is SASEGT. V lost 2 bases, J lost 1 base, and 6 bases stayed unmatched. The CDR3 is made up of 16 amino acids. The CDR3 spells CASSEQGQVRTDTQYF. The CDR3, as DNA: TGTGCCAGCAGTGAACAAGGACAGGTGCGCACAGATACGCAGTATTTT.

CDR3 loop: CASSQGTGANNYGYTF. The CDR3 DNA reads as TGCGCCAGCAGCCAAGGGACAGGGGCCAATAACTATGGCTACACCTTC. The chain joins TRBV4-3 to TRBJ1-2; 9 nucleotides agree with TRBD1. Trimming at V came to 1 base and at J to 1 base, leaving 4 bases not matched to a gene. Germline values: CDR1 LGHNA, CDR2 YSLEER. The CDR3 loop spans 16 amino acids.